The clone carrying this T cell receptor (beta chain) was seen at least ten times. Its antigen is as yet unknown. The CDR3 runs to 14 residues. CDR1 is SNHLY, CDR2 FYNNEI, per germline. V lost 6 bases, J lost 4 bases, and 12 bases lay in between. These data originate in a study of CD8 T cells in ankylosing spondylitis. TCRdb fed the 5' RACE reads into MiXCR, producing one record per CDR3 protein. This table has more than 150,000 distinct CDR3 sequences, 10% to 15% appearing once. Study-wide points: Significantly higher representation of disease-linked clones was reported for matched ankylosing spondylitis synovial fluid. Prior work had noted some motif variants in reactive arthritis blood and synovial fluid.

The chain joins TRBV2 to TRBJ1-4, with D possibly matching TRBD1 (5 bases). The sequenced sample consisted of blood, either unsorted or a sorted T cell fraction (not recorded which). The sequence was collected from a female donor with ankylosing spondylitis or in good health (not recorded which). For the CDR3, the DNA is TGTGCCAGCAGGCTGACAGAGTTTAATGAAAAACTGTTTTTT. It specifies CASRLTEFNEKLFF. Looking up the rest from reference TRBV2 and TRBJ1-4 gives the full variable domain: EPEVTQTPSHQVTQMGQEVILRCVPISNHLYFYWYRQILGQKVEFLVSFYNNEISEKSEIFDDQFSVERPDGSNFTLKIRSTKLEDSAMYFCASRLTEFNEKLFFGSGTQLSVL.